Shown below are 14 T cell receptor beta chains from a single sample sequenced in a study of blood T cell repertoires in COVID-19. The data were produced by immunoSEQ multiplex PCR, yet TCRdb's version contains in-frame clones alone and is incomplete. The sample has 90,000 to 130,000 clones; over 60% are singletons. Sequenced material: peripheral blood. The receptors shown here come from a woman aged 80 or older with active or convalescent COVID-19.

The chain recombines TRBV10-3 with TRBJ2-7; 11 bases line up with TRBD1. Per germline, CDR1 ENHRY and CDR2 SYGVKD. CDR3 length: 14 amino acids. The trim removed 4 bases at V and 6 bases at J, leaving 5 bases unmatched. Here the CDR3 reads CAISAPGTGGEQYF. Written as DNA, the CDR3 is TGTGCCATCAGTGCTCCCGGGACAGGGGGCGAGCAGTACTTC.

CDR3 loop: CDERELRETGELFF. The CDR3 bases are TGTGACGAGAGGGAATTAAGGGAGACCGGGGAGCTGTTTTTT. The chain employs TRBV7-5 and TRBJ2-2; the tabulated D call, TRBD2, remains unverified against the DNA. TRBV7-5 is tagged as a pseudogene. There are 14 residues in the CDR3.

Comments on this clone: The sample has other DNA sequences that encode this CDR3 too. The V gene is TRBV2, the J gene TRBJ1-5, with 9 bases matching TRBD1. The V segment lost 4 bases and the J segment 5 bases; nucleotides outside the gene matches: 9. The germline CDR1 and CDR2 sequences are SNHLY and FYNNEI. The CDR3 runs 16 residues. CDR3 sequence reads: CASSVGTGSRDQPQHF. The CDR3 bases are TGTGCCAGCAGTGTGGGGACAGGGAGTAGGGATCAGCCCCAGCATTTT.

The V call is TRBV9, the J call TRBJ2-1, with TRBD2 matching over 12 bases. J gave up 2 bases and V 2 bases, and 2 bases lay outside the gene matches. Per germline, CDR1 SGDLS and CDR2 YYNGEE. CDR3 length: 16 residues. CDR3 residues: CASSVASGRAYNEQFF. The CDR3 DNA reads TGTGCCAGCAGCGTGGCTAGCGGGAGGGCCTACAATGAGCAGTTCTTC.

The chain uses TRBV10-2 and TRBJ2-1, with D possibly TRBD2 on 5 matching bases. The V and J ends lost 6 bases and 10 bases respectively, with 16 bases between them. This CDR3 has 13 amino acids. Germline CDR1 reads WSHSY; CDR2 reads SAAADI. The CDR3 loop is CASRSPGSMEQFF. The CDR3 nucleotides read TGCGCCAGCAGGTCCCCGGGGAGTATGGAGCAGTTCTTC.

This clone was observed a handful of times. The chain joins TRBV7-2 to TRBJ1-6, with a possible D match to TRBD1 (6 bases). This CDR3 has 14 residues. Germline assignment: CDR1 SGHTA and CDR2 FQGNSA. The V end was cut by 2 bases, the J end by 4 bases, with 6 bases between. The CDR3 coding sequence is TGTGCCAGCAGCTTACAGGGGTATAATTCACCCCTCCACTTT. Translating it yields CASSLQGYNSPLHF.

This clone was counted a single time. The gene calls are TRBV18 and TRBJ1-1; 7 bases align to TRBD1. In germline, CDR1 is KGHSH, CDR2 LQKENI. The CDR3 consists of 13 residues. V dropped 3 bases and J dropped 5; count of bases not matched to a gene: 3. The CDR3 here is CASSPNRGTEAFF. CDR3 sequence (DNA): TGTGCCAGCTCACCTAACAGGGGTACTGAAGCTTTCTTT.

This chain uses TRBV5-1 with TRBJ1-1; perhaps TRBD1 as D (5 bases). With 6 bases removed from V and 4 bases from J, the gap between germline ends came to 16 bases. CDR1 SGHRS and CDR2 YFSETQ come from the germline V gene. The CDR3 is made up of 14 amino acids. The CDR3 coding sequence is TGCGCCAGCACCCATGACAGTGGAATCACTGAAGCTTTCTTT. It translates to CASTHDSGITEAFF. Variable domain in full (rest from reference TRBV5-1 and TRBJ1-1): KAGVTQTPRYLIKTRGQQVTLSCSPISGHRSVSWYQQTPGQGLQFLFEYFSETQRNKGNFPGRFSGRQFSNSRSEMNVSTLELGDSALYLCASTHDSGITEAFFGQGTRLTVV.

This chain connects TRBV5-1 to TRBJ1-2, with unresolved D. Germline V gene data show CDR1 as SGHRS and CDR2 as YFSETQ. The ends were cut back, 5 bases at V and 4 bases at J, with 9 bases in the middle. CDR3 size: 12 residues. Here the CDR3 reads CASSLGAYGYTF. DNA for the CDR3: TGCGCCAGCAGTCTTGGAGCCTATGGCTACACCTTC. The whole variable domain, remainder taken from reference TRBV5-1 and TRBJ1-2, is KAGVTQTPRYLIKTRGQQVTLSCSPISGHRSVSWYQQTPGQGLQFLFEYFSETQRNKGNFPGRFSGRQFSNSRSEMNVSTLELGDSALYLCASSLGAYGYTFGSGTRLTVV.

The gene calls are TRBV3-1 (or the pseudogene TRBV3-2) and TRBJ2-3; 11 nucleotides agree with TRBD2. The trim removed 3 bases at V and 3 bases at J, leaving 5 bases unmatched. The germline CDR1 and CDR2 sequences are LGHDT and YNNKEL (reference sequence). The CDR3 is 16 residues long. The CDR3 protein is CASSHRLAGRTDTQYF. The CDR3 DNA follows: TGTGCCAGCAGCCATCGACTAGCGGGACGAACAGATACGCAGTATTTT.

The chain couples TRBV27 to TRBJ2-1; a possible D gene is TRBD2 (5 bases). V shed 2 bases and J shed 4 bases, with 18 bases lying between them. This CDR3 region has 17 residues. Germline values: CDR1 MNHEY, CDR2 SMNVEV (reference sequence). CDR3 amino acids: CASSLLRRGRGYNEQFF. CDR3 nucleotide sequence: TGTGCCAGCAGTTTACTTCGACGGGGAAGAGGGTACAATGAGCAGTTCTTC.

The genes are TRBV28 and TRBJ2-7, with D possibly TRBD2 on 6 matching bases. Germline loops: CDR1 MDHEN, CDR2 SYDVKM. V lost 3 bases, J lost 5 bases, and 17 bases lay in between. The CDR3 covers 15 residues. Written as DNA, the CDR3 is TGTGCCAGCAGTTTTGGCGGGACGCAGTCCCACGAGCAGTACTTC. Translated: CASSFGGTQSHEQYF.

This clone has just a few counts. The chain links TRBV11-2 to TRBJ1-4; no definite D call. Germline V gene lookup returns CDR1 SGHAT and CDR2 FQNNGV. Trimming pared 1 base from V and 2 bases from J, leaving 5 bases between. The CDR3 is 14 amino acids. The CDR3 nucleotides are TGTGCCAGCAGCTTAGGACACACTAATGAAAAACTGTTTTTT. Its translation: CASSLGHTNEKLFF.

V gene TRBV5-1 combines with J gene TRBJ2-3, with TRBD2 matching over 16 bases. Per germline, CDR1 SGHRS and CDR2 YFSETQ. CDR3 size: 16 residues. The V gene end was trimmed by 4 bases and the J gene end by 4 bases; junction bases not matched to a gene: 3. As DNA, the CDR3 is TGCGCCAGCAGCCAAGGGACTAGCGGGAGGGCAGATACGCAGTATTTT. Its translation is CASSQGTSGRADTQYF.